A single sample gave rise to the 15 T cell receptor beta chains below, sequenced in a study of blood T cell repertoires in COVID-19. Assay: immunoSEQ multiplex PCR; the TCRdb copy retains only in-frame clones and omits some. In the table there are 50,000 to 70,000 clones, around 90% of which are singletons. Sequenced sample: peripheral blood. Every receptor here comes from a woman of 80 years or more with active COVID-19.

V gene TRBV7-2 combines with J gene TRBJ2-2; D might be TRBD2 (5 bases). V dropped 1 base and J dropped 9 bases, with 15 bases sitting between them. The CDR3 runs 15 residues. Germline V lookup: CDR1 SGHTA, CDR2 FQGNSA. CDR3 sequence (DNA): TGTGCCAGCAGCTTAGACTATCGGGAACACCGGGAGCTGTTTTTT. It encodes CASSLDYREHRELFF.

The chain employs TRBV9 and TRBJ2-5, with D possibly TRBD1 on 6 matching bases. The CDR3 contains 15 residues. Germline V gives CDR1 SGDLS, CDR2 YYNGEE. Trimming shortened V by 0 bases and J by 1 base, and 10 bases separated the two germline ends. In DNA, the CDR3 is TGTGCCAGCAGCGTAGGTCAGGGGCCCCAAGAGACCCAGTACTTC. It is translated as CASSVGQGPQETQYF.

The rearrangement links TRBV3-1 (or the pseudogene TRBV3-2) to TRBJ2-3, with 9 bases aligning to TRBD1. V shed 0 bases, J shed 4 bases, and the junction held 5 bases outside the gene matches. The germline V gene has CDR1 LGHDT and CDR2 YNNKEL (reference sequence). The CDR3 consists of 16 residues. In DNA, the CDR3 is TGTGCCAGCAGCCAAGACGGGACAGGGAGCGCAGATACGCAGTATTTT. It translates to CASSQDGTGSADTQYF.

The CDR3 here is CASSPGLAGGWQFF. CDR3 DNA: TGTGCCAGCTCACCGGGACTAGCGGGAGGGTGGCAGTTCTTC. This rearrangement joins TRBV18 to TRBJ2-1; 16 bases are a match to TRBD2. V lost 3 bases and J lost 12; bases outside the gene matches: 2. The length of the CDR3 is 14 residues. Looked up from germline, CDR1 is KGHSH and CDR2 is LQKENI.

This rearrangement joins TRBV25-1 to TRBJ2-5, with 14 positions matching TRBD2. Trimming at V came to 1 base and at J to 5 bases, leaving 9 bases not matched to a gene. Per the germline V gene, CDR1 is MGHDK and CDR2 is SYGVNS. The CDR3 is made up of 18 amino acids. The CDR3 loop is CASSESGLAGAKRETQYF. Here the CDR3 DNA reads TGTGCCAGCAGTGAATCGGGACTAGCGGGAGCTAAGCGGGAGACCCAGTACTTC.

This sequence joins TRBV2 and TRBJ1-4, with 9 bases that match TRBD1. The V segment lost 6 bases and the J segment 0 bases; nucleotides outside the gene matches: 11. This CDR3 is built from 18 residues. Germline V gene lookup returns CDR1 SNHLY and CDR2 FYNNEI. CDR3 loop: CASRAGTGLVATNEKLFF. The CDR3, as DNA: TGTGCCAGCAGAGCCGGGACAGGGTTAGTTGCAACTAATGAAAAACTGTTTTTT.

This chain joins TRBV5-1 and TRBJ2-1; D possibly corresponds to TRBD1 (5 bases). Germline V gives CDR1 SGHRS, CDR2 YFSETQ. This CDR3 is built from 15 residues. With 3 bases removed from V and 5 bases from J, the gap between germline ends came to 15 bases. The CDR3: CASSWGDSSNNEQFF. As DNA, the CDR3 is TGCGCCAGCAGCTGGGGCGACTCTTCGAACAATGAGCAGTTCTTC. The entire variable domain, with the rest obtained from reference TRBV5-1 and TRBJ2-1, is as follows: KAGVTQTPRYLIKTRGQQVTLSCSPISGHRSVSWYQQTPGQGLQFLFEYFSETQRNKGNFPGRFSGRQFSNSRSEMNVSTLELGDSALYLCASSWGDSSNNEQFFGPGTRLTVL.

This clone was counted a single time. The chain uses TRBV19 and TRBJ2-3, with 8 bases aligning to TRBD1. With 4 bases clipped from V and 1 base from J, the junction kept 10 bases outside the gene matches. This CDR3 comprises 17 residues. Germline values: CDR1 LNHDA, CDR2 SQIVND (reference sequence). CDR3 sequence (DNA): TGTGCCAGTAGTAGCCCACAGGGGGTCTCGGGCACAGATACGCAGTATTTT. Translated, it gives CASSSPQGVSGTDTQYF.

The chain recombines TRBV5-6 with TRBJ2-3; TRBD2 is a possible D gene (7 bases). Between the trimmed V and J ends, which lost 0 bases and 2 bases, there was a span of 10 bases. Germline lookup yields CDR1 SGHDT and CDR2 YYEEEE. The CDR3 totals 15 residues. This chain's CDR3 is CASSLAGGLTDTQYF. The CDR3 nucleotides read TGTGCCAGCAGCTTGGCGGGGGGCCTCACAGATACGCAGTATTTT.

The chain links TRBV28 to TRBJ2-5; 7 positions match TRBD2. This CDR3 comprises 15 residues. V trimming: 0 bases; J trimming: 2 bases; junction bases outside the gene matches: 3. Germline CDR1 is MDHEN and CDR2 is SYDVKM. Here the CDR3 DNA reads TGTGCCAGCAGTTTATGGGGAGGGGATCAAGAGACCCAGTACTTC. It specifies CASSLWGGDQETQYF.

The chain is built from TRBV3-1 (or the pseudogene TRBV3-2) and TRBJ1-1, with D maybe TRBD1 (6 bases). Trimming shortened V by 3 bases and J by 1 base, and 9 bases separated the two germline ends. Germline CDR1 and CDR2: LGHDT and YNNKEL (reference sequence). The CDR3 extends over 14 amino acids. The chain's CDR3 is CASSHQTGNTEAFF. The CDR3 DNA follows: TGTGCCAGCAGCCACCAGACAGGGAACACTGAAGCTTTCTTT.

J is TRBJ2-1 and V is TRBV9, with TRBD2 matching over 7 bases. This CDR3 has 15 residues. V lost 0 bases and J lost 0; bases outside the gene matches: 0. Per the germline V gene, CDR1 is SGDLS and CDR2 is YYNGEE. The CDR3 DNA reads TGTGCCAGCAGCGTAGCGGGGGGCTCCTACAATGAGCAGTTCTTC. This translates into CASSVAGGSYNEQFF. Full variable domain (missing parts from reference TRBV9 and TRBJ2-1): DSGVTQTPKHLITATGQRVTLRCSPRSGDLSVYWYQQSLDQGLQFLIQYYNGEERAKGNILERFSAQQFPDLHSELNLSSLELGDSALYFCASSVAGGSYNEQFFGPGTRLTVL.

The V and J genes are TRBV5-4 and TRBJ2-1; D is unresolved. Germline V gives CDR1 SGHNT, CDR2 YYREEE (reference sequence). The length of the CDR3 is 13 residues. Trimming removed 0 bases at V and 7 bases at J, with 8 bases between. For the CDR3, the DNA is TGTGCCAGCAGCTTGGCCGACACAAATGAGCAGTTCTTC. It translates to CASSLADTNEQFF.

The CDR3 DNA reads as TGTGCCAGCAGCTTAGCGGGACAGGGGAACTCTGGAAACACCATATATTTT. Protein: CASSLAGQGNSGNTIYF. The rearrangement joins TRBV7-9 to TRBJ1-3, with 10 nucleotides matching TRBD1. CDR1 is SEHNR, CDR2 FQNEAQ, per germline (reference sequence). CDR3 size: 17 residues. V was clipped by 0 bases and J by 0 bases; unmatched bases: 2.

The rearrangement joins TRBV18 to TRBJ1-1, with D perhaps TRBD1 (6 bases). Germline-derived CDR1 and CDR2 are KGHSH and LQKENI. The CDR3 has 14 residues. Deletions cut 2 bases from V and 1 base from J, with 8 bases between. Here the CDR3 DNA reads TGTGCCAGCTCACCAGGACAGCAGAACACTGAAGCTTTCTTT. Translating it yields CASSPGQQNTEAFF.